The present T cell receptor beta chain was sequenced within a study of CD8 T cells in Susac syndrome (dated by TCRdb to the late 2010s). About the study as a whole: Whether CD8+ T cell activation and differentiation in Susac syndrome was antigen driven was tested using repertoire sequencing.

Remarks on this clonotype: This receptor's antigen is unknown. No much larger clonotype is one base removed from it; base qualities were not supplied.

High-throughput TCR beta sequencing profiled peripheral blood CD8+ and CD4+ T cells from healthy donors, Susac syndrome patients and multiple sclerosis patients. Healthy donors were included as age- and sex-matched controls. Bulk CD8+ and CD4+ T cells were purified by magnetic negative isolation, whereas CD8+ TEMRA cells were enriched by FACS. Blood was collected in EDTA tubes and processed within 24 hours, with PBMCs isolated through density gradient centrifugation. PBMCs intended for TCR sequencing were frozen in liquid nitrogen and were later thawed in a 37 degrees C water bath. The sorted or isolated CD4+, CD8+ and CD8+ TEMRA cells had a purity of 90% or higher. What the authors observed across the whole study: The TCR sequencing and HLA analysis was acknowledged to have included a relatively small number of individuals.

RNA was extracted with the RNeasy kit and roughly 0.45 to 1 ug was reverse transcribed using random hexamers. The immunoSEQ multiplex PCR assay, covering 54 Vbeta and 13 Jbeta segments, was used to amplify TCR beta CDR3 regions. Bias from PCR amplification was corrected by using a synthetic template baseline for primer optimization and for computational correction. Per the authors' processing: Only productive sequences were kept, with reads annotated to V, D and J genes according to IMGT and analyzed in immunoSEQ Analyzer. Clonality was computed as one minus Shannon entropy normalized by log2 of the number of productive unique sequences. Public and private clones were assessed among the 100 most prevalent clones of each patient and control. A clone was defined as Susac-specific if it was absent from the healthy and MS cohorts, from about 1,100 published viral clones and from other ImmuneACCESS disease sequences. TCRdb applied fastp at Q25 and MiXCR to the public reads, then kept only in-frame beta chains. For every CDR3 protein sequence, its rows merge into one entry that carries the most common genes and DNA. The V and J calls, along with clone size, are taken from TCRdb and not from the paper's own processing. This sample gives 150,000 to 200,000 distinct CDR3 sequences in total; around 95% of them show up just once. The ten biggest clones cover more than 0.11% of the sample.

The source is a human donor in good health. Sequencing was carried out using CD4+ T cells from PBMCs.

The nucleotide sequence reads as follows: TGTGCCAGCAGTTACCAGAGGAACACTGAAGCTTTCTTT. This yields the protein CASSYQRNTEAFF. The rearranged segments are TRBV6-6 and TRBJ1-1; the D gene remains uncertain. From a lookup of the germline V gene (reference sequence), CDR1 and CDR2 are MNHNY and SVGAGI. The CDR3 spans 13 residues, from the cysteine through the phenylalanine. The sequence is cut down to CDR3 DNA, 39 bases in frame from base 1. Trimming at the junction amounts to 2 bases on V and 1 base on J, and the germline ends lie 5 bases apart.